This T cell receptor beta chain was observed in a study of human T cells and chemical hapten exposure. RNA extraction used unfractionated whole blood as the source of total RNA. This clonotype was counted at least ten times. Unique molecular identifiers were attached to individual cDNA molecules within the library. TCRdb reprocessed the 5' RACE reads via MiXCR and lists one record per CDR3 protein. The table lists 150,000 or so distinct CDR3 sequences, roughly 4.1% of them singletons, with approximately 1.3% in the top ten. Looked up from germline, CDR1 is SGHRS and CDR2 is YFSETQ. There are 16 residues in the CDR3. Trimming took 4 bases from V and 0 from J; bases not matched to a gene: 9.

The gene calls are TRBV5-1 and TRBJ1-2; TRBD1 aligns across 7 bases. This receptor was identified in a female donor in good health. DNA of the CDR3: TGCGCCAGCAGCGTACCAGACAGGGCTGCTAACTATGGCTACACCTTC. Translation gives CASSVPDRAANYGYTF.